This T cell receptor beta chain was sequenced in a study of cytomegalovirus exposure and HLA in healthy donors. PCR involved 60 Vbeta and 13 Jbeta primers. TCRdb's table, derived via immunoSEQ multiplex PCR, lists solely in-frame clones and lacks some. Of about 160,000 clones in the sample, approximately 81% are singletons; the top ten hold roughly 2.2%. Germline values: CDR1 MNHEY, CDR2 SVGAGI. The length of the CDR3 is 14 residues. V was cut by 8 bases and J by 1 base, with 12 bases left in between. When sampled, the donors appeared nominally healthy, though they likely had unrecorded immune exposures.

This receptor was identified in a young man in good health and CMV-seropositive. The sample comprised PBMCs. This chain links TRBV6-5 with TRBJ1-5, with D hard to call. This CDR3 reads CASQESGSNQPQHF. CDR3 DNA sequence: TGTGCCAGCCAGGAATCGGGGAGCAATCAGCCCCAGCATTTT.